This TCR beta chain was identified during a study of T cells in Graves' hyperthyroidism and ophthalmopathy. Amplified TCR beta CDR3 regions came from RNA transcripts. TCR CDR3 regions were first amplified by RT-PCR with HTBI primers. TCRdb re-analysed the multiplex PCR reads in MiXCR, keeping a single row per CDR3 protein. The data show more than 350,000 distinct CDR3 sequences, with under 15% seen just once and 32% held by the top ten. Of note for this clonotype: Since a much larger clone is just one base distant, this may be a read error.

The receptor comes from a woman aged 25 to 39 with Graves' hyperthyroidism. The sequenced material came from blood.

Here the CDR3 DNA reads TGCAGTGCTAGAGACGGACATGGACTAAACTATGGCTACACCTTC. Translating gives CSARDGHGLNYGYTF. The chain is built from TRBV20-1 and TRBJ1-2; possible D gene TRBD1, 5 bases. Germline V gene lookup returns CDR1 DFQATT and CDR2 SNEGSKA (reference sequence). The V end was cut by 0 bases, the J end by 2 bases, with 13 bases between. CDR3 length: 15 amino acids.